A single sample is the source of the 17 T cell receptor beta chains below, sequenced in a study of blood T cells in healthy people across ages. PCR was performed a second time for about 7 to 11 cycles using a sample-barcoded 5' primer and a J-beta primer mix. MiXCR, run by TCRdb on the 5' RACE reads, gives a single entry per CDR3 protein. The data contain about 640,000 distinct CDR3 sequences, around 43% of them singletons. Sequenced input: blood. The receptors originated from an elderly man in good health.

This sequence joins TRBV28 and TRBJ2-3, with D tentatively TRBD2 (5 bases). Trimming cost V 9 bases and J 7 bases, with 11 bases left between them. This CDR3 is 11 amino acids long. The V gene's germline CDR1 is MDHEN and CDR2 SYDVKM. CDR3 bases: TGTGCCAGTTTGAGGGAGTATACGCAGTATTTT. Translating gives CASLREYTQYF.

The chain is built from TRBV6-4 and TRBJ2-1, with 10 bases fitting TRBD2. After removal of 1 base from V and 4 bases from J, the junction contained 4 bases not matched to a gene. This CDR3 comprises 16 residues. The germline V gene encodes CDR1 MRHNA and CDR2 SNTAGT. CDR3 sequence (DNA): TGTGCCAGCAGTGACTATCCTAGCGGGAGTTACAATGAGCAGTTCTTC. It specifies CASSDYPSGSYNEQFF.

The genes are TRBV20-1 and TRBJ2-5, with a possible D match to TRBD2 (5 bases). The DNA matches TRBJ2-7 better at its end, which makes the J call doubtful. The CDR3 consists of 14 residues. The germline V gene encodes CDR1 DFQATT and CDR2 SNEGSKA (reference sequence). The CDR3 coding sequence is TGCAGTGCTAGAGGTCAGCTGGGGAGCCCCGAGCAGTACTTC. Its translation is CSARGQLGSPEQYF.

The chain has TRBV24-1 and TRBJ2-3, with TRBD1 matching over 7 bases. The CDR3 length is 13 residues. Trimming cost V 5 bases and J 9 bases; bases outside gene matches: 7. The germline V gene encodes CDR1 KGHDR and CDR2 SFDVKD. The CDR3 region has the DNA TGTGCCACCAGTGGTCCCGACAGGGTGACGCAGTATTTT. Translated: CATSGPDRVTQYF.

This clonotype appeared many times. The chain uses TRBV20-1 and TRBJ2-4; perhaps TRBD1 as D (5 bases). In germline, CDR1 is DFQATT, CDR2 SNEGSKA (reference sequence). The CDR3 totals 12 residues. The V end was cut by 4 bases, the J end by 3 bases, with 7 bases between. DNA for the CDR3: TGCAGTGCTACAGGGTTCAAAAACATTCAGTACTTC. It yields the protein CSATGFKNIQYF.

This clonotype was detected only a few times. The chain joins TRBV6-5 to TRBJ1-4; D is uncertain. Per germline, CDR1 MNHEY and CDR2 SVGAGI. V lost 0 bases to trimming and J lost 3 bases, with 8 bases between them. The CDR3 contains 15 residues. The chain's CDR3 is CASSYSVRSNEKLFF. The CDR3 DNA follows: TGTGCCAGCAGTTACTCAGTCAGATCTAATGAAAAACTGTTTTTT.

CDR3 coding DNA: TGCAGCGTTGAACCACAGGGAGGTGAGCAGTTCTTC. Encoded protein: CSVEPQGGEQFF. The rearrangement uses TRBV29-1 and TRBJ2-1, with D possibly called TRBD1 or TRBD2 (6 bases each). The germline V gene has CDR1 SQVTM and CDR2 ANQGSEA. V was shortened by 2 bases and J by 9 bases, with 11 bases between the two germline ends. CDR3 length: 12 amino acids.

This clonotype was seen a handful of times. V and J are TRBV3-1 and TRBJ2-7; D is unresolved. The better agreement between TRBJ2-5 and the DNA end casts doubt on the J call. CDR1 is LGHDT and CDR2 is YNNKEL in the germline V gene (reference sequence). The CDR3 loop spans 11 amino acids. The CDR3, as DNA: TGTGCCAGCAGCCAGAGAGGGACCCAGTACTTC. Protein: CASSQRGTQYF.

This chain uses TRBV21-1 with TRBJ2-3; the D call TRBD1 from the table was never checked on the DNA. TRBV21-1 is described as a pseudogene. The CDR3 is 15 residues long. The CDR3 nucleotides are TGTGCCAGCAGCAACGGGGCGGGGGGTTTAGATACGCAGTATTTT. It translates to CASSNGAGGLDTQYF.

This clonotype was seen once. V gene TRBV4-3 combines with J gene TRBJ2-4, with D hard to call. The end of the DNA is better explained by TRBJ2-7, so the J call may be wrong. The CDR3 spans 15 residues. The germline CDR1 and CDR2 sequences are LGHNA and YSLEER. The CDR3 sequence is CASSQERSRAGEQYF. CDR3 bases: TGCGCCAGCAGCCAAGAGAGGAGTCGGGCAGGCGAGCAGTACTTC.

This rearrangement joins TRBV11-2 to TRBJ2-3, with unresolved D. In germline, CDR1 is SGHAT, CDR2 FQNNGV. This CDR3 is built from 13 residues. Deletions cut 5 bases from V and 4 bases from J, with 10 bases between. As DNA, the CDR3 is TGTGCCAGCAGCCAAGATCGTTCAGATACGCAGTATTTT. Its protein product is CASSQDRSDTQYF.

The V gene is TRBV4-1, the J gene TRBJ2-7, with TRBD2 identical over 12 bases. Germline CDR1 reads MGHRA; CDR2 reads YSYEKL. V gave up 1 base and J gave up 2 bases; unmatched junction bases: 0. This CDR3 is 15 amino acids long. CDR3 coding DNA: TGCGCCAGCAGCCAAGGGACTAGCGGGACCTACGAGCAGTACTTC. This translates into CASSQGTSGTYEQYF.

The J gene is TRBJ1-2, the V gene TRBV15; no reliable D call. V was shortened by 2 bases and J by 0 bases, with 4 bases between the two germline ends. This CDR3 region has 13 residues. Per the germline V gene, CDR1 is LNHNV and CDR2 is YYDKDF (reference sequence). The CDR3 loop reads CATSRSSNYGYTF. The CDR3, as DNA: TGTGCCACCAGCAGATCTTCTAACTATGGCTACACCTTC.

This clonotype was seen a handful of times. The chain links TRBV7-2 to TRBJ2-1, with D unresolved. The CDR3 has 12 amino acids. Per the germline V gene, CDR1 is SGHTA and CDR2 is FQGNSA. Trimming removed 5 bases from V and 7 bases from J, with 9 bases in between. The CDR3 nucleotides are TGTGCCAGCAGCACAAGGTCAAATGAGCAGTTCTTC. Its protein product is CASSTRSNEQFF.

The rearrangement uses TRBV21-1 and TRBJ1-2; the D call in the table, TRBD1, was not verified against the DNA. TRBV21-1 is deemed a pseudogene. CDR3 length: 15 residues. CDR3 nucleotide sequence: TGTGCCAGCACCCTTAACAGGGGGCGCGATTGTGGCTACACCTTC. Its translation is CASTLNRGRDCGYTF.

The chain links TRBV7-6 to TRBJ2-1; the D gene is possibly TRBD1 (5 bases). CDR1 is SGHVS, CDR2 FNYEAQ, per germline. V lost 4 bases, J lost 6 bases, and 22 bases lay in between. The CDR3 spans 17 residues. This CDR3 reads CASSSTSIRGFGNEQFF. In DNA, the CDR3 is TGTGCCAGCAGCTCTACCAGCATTAGGGGTTTCGGCAATGAGCAGTTCTTC.

This clonotype came up a few times. The J gene is TRBJ1-2, the V gene TRBV20-1, with a possible D match to TRBD1 (5 bases). In germline, CDR1 is DFQATT, CDR2 SNEGSKA (reference sequence). V was clipped by 1 base and J by 2 bases, with 17 bases between them. This CDR3 spans 16 amino acids. CDR3 amino acids: CSARAFDRTPNYGYTF. The DNA of the CDR3 is TGCAGTGCTAGAGCCTTCGACCGGACACCGAACTATGGCTACACCTTC.